The next 6 T cell receptor beta chains were all read from a single sample in a study of T cells in Graves' hyperthyroidism and ophthalmopathy. RNA transcripts were the template for amplifying TCR beta CDR3 regions. HTBI primers were the set used in a first-round RT-PCR of the TCR CDR3. TCRdb passed the multiplex PCR reads through MiXCR, listing each CDR3 protein once. The repertoire consists of fewer than 400,000 distinct CDR3 sequences, with about 15% occurring once and the leading ten covering 25% to 35%. The sequencing sample was made of blood. The receptor set was obtained from a woman between 18 and 29 years old with Graves' hyperthyroidism that later progressed to Graves' ophthalmopathy.

Of note for this clonotype: A much larger clone lies a single base off, so this may be a read error. The chain is built from TRBV28 and TRBJ2-7; no reliable D call. Germline-derived CDR1 and CDR2 are MDHEN and SYDVKM. The V and J ends lost 4 bases and 6 bases respectively, with 19 bases between them. The CDR3 covers 15 residues. The CDR3 spells CASSSPGPIPGEQYF. CDR3 DNA sequence: TGTGCCAGCAGTTCTCCGGGCCCTATTCCAGGCGAGCAGTACTTC.

This clonotype has a count of ten or more. The J gene is TRBJ1-2, the V gene TRBV20-1, with D unclear. Trimming pared 1 base from V and 3 bases from J, leaving 12 bases between. Germline loops: CDR1 DFQATT, CDR2 SNEGSKA (reference sequence). The CDR3 consists of 14 residues. CDR3 amino acids: CSARVFPGDYGYTF. DNA for the CDR3: TGCAGTGCTAGAGTCTTCCCAGGAGACTATGGCTACACCTTC.

This clonotype was seen ten or more times. V and J are TRBV6-6 and TRBJ1-1; no definite D call. The length of the CDR3 is 15 residues. Trimming removed 2 bases at V and 3 bases at J, with 13 bases between. Germline lookup yields CDR1 MNHNY and CDR2 SVGAGI (reference sequence). CDR3 DNA: TGTGCCAGCAGTTACGCCCCGGGGATGGACACTGAAGCTTTCTTT. Amino acid sequence: CASSYAPGMDTEAFF.

This clonotype was counted many times. V gene TRBV7-9 combines with J gene TRBJ2-1; no definite D call. The V end lost 0 bases, the J end lost 12 bases, and 9 bases lay between the germline ends. CDR3 length: 12 residues. The germline V gene encodes CDR1 SEHNR and CDR2 FQNEAQ (reference sequence). CDR3 sequence reads: CASSLASPWQFF. DNA for the CDR3: TGTGCCAGCAGCTTAGCGTCTCCGTGGCAGTTCTTC. Supplemented by reference TRBV7-9 and TRBJ2-1, the full variable domain reads DTGVSQNPRHKITKRGQNVTFRCDPISEHNRLYWYRQTLGQGPEFLTYFQNEAQLEKSRLLSDRFSAERPKGSFSTLEIQRTEQGDSAMYLCASSLASPWQFFGPGTRLTVL.

This clonotype occurred a few times. The gene calls are TRBV19 and TRBJ2-2, with 9 bases aligning to TRBD2. Trimming took 5 bases from V and 3 from J; bases not matched to a gene: 7. Germline loops: CDR1 LNHDA, CDR2 SQIVND (reference sequence). The CDR3 loop spans 16 amino acids. CDR3 protein: CASSPRIAGDTGELFF. The CDR3 coding sequence is TGTGCCAGTAGTCCCCGGATAGCGGGAGACACCGGGGAGCTGTTTTTT.

This clonotype was found many times. This chain links TRBV6-1 with TRBJ2-7, with D hard to call. V lost 2 bases to trimming and J lost 2 bases, with 13 bases between them. The germline V gene encodes CDR1 MNHNS and CDR2 SASEGT. The CDR3 spans 15 residues. This chain's CDR3 is CASSELSDGTYEQYF. The CDR3 region has the DNA TGTGCCAGCAGTGAACTATCCGACGGAACCTACGAGCAGTACTTC.